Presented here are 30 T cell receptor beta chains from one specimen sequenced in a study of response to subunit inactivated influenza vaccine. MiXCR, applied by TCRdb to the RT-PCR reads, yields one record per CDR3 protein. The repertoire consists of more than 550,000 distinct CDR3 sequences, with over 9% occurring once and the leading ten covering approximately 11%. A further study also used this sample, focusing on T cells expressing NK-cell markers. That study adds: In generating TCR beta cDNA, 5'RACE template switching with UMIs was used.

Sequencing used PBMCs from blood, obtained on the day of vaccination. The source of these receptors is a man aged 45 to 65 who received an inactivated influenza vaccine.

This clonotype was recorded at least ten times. The DNA of the CDR3 is TGTGCCAGCAGCTTACTTAAGCGACCGTACAATGAGCAGTTCTTC. Its protein product is CASSLLKRPYNEQFF. V and J are TRBV7-9 and TRBJ2-1; D is uncertain. The germline V gene encodes CDR1 SEHNR and CDR2 FQNEAQ (reference sequence). The CDR3 runs 15 residues. V was shortened by 2 bases and J by 4 bases, with 12 bases between the two germline ends.

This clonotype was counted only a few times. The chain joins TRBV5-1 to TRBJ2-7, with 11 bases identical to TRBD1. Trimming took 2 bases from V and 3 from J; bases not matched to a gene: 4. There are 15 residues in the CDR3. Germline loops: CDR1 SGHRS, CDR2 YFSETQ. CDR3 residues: CASSFAGTGGYEQYF. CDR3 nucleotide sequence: TGCGCCAGCAGCTTTGCCGGGACAGGGGGCTACGAGCAGTACTTC. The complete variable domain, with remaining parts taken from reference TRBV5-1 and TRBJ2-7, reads KAGVTQTPRYLIKTRGQQVTLSCSPISGHRSVSWYQQTPGQGLQFLFEYFSETQRNKGNFPGRFSGRQFSNSRSEMNVSTLELGDSALYLCASSFAGTGGYEQYFGPGTRLTVT.

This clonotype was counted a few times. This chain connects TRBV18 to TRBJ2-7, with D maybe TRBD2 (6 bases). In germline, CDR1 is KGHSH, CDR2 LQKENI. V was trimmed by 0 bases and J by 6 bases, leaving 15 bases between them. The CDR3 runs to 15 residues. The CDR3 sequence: CASSPPGGRNAEQYF. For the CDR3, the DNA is TGTGCCAGCTCACCACCGGGAGGAAGAAACGCCGAGCAGTACTTC.

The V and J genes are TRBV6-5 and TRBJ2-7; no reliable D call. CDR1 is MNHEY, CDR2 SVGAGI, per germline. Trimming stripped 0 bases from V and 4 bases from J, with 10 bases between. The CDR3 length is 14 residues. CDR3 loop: CASSYSRKLYEQYF. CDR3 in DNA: TGTGCCAGCAGTTACTCTCGAAAACTTTACGAGCAGTACTTC.

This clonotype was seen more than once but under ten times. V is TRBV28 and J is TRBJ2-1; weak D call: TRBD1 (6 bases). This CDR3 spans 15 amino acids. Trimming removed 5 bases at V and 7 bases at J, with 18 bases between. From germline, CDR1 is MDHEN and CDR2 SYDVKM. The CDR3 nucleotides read TGTGCCAGCAGTCCGACAGGCGGGCGCCGGAATGAGCAGTTCTTC. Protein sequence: CASSPTGGRRNEQFF.

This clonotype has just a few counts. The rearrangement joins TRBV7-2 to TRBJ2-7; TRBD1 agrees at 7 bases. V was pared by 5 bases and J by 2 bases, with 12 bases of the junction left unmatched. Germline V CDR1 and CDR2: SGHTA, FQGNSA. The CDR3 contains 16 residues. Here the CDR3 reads CASSPTGPGGAYEQYF. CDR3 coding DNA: TGTGCCAGCAGCCCTACGGGACCAGGGGGTGCCTACGAGCAGTACTTC.

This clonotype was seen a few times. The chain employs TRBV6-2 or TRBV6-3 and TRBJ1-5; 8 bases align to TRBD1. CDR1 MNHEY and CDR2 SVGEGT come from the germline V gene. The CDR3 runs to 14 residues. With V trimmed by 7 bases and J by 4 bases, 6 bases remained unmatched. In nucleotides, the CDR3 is TGTGCCAGCAATGGACAGGGAGTAAATCAGCCCCAGCATTTT. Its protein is CASNGQGVNQPQHF.

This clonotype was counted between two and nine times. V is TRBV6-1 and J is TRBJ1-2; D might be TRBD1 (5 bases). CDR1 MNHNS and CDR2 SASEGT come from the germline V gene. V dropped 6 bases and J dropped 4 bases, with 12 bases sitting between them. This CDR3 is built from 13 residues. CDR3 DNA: TGTGCCAGCAGCCGGGACGGCAGCTATGGCTACACCTTC. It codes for CASSRDGSYGYTF.

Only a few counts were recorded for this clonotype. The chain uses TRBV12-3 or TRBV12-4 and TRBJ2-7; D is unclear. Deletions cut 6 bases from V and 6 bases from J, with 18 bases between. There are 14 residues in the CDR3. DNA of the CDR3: TGTGCCAGCAGCCCCCCCTACAGACTTAGCGAGCAGTACTTC. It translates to CASSPPYRLSEQYF.

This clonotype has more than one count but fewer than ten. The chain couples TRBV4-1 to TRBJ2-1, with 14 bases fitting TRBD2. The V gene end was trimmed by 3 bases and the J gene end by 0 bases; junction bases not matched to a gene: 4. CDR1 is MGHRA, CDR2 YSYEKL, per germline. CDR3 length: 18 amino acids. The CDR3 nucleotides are TGCGCCAGCAGCCAGGAGACTAGCGGGAGGGCCTCCTACAATGAGCAGTTCTTC. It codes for CASSQETSGRASYNEQFF.

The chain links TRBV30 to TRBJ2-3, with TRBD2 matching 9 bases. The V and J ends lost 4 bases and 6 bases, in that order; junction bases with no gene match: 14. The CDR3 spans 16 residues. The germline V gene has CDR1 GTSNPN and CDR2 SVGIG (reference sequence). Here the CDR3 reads CAWTLTSGLNYDTQYF. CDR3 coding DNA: TGTGCCTGGACCCTGACTAGCGGACTAAACTATGATACGCAGTATTTT. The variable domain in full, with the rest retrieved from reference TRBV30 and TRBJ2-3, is SQTIHQWPATLVQPVGSPLSLECTVEGTSNPNLYWYRQAAGRGLQLLFYSVGIGQISSEVPQNLSASRPQDRQFILSSKKLLLSDSGFYLCAWTLTSGLNYDTQYFGPGTRLTVL.

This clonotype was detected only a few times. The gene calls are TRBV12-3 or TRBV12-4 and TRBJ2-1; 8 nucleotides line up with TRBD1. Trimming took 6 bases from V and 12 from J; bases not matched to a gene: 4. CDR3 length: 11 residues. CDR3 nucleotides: TGTGCCAGCAGGCAGGGGGCGAGGCAGTTCTTC. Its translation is CASRQGARQFF.

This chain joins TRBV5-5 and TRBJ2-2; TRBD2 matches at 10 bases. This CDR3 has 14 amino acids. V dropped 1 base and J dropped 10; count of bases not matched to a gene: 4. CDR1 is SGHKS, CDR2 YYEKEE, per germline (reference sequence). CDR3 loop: CASSLTGTSVELFF. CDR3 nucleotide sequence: TGTGCCAGCAGCTTGACCGGGACTAGCGTGGAGCTGTTTTTT.

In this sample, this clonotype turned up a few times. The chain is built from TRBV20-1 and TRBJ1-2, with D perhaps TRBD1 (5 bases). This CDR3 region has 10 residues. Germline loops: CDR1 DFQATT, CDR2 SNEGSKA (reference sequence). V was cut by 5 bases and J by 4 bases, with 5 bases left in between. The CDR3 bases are TGCAGTGCTGACAGCTATGGCTACACCTTC. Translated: CSADSYGYTF.

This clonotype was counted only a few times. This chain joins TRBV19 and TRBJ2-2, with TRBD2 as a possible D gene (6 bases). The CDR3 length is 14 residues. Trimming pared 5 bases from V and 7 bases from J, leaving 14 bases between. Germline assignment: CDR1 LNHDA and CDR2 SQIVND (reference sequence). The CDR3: CASSGGFFIGELFF. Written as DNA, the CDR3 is TGTGCCAGTAGTGGAGGGTTTTTTATCGGGGAGCTGTTTTTT.

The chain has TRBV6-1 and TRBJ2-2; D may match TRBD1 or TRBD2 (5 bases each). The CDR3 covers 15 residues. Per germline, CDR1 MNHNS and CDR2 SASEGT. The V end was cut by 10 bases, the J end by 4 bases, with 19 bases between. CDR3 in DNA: TGTGCCACAATGGAAATGGGGGTACTCACCGGGGAGCTGTTTTTT. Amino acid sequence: CATMEMGVLTGELFF.

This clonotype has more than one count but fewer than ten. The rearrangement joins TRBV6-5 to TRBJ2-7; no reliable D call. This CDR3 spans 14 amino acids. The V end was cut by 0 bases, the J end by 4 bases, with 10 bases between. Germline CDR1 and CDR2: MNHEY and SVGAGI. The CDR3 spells CASSYSIEAYEQYF. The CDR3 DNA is TGTGCCAGCAGTTACTCAATCGAGGCTTACGAGCAGTACTTC.

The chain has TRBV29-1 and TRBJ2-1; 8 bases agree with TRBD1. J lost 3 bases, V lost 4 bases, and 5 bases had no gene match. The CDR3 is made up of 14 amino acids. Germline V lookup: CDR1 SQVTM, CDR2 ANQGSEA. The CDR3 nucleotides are TGCAGCGTTGGTGACAGGGGTCTCTACAATGAGCAGTTCTTC. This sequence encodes CSVGDRGLYNEQFF.

The CDR3 loop is CSARAHRRETQYF. The CDR3, as DNA: TGCAGTGCTAGAGCCCATCGTAGAGAGACCCAGTACTTC. V and J are TRBV20-1 and TRBJ2-5; D gene ambiguous. CDR1 and CDR2 from the germline V gene are DFQATT and SNEGSKA (reference sequence). Deletions cut 1 base from V and 4 bases from J, with 10 bases between. This CDR3 spans 13 amino acids.

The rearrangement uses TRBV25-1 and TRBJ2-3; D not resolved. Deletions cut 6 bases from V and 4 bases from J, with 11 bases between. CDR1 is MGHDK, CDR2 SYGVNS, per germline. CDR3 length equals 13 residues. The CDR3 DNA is TGTGCCAGCAGGACCTTTGGTTCAGATACGCAGTATTTT. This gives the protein CASRTFGSDTQYF.

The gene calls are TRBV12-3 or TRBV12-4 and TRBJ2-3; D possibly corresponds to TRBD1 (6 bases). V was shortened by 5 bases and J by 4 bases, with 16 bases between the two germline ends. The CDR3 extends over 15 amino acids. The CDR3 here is CASSAAQGNPDTQYF. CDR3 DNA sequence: TGTGCCAGCAGTGCCGCCCAGGGGAATCCAGATACGCAGTATTTT.

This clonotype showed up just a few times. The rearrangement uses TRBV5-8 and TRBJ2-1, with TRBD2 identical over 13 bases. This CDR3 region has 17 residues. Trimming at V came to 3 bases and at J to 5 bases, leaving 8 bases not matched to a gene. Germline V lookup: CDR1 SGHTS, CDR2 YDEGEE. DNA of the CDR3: TGTGCCAGCAGCTCAGGACTAGCGGGAGTCTTCGACAATGAGCAGTTCTTC. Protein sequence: CASSSGLAGVFDNEQFF.

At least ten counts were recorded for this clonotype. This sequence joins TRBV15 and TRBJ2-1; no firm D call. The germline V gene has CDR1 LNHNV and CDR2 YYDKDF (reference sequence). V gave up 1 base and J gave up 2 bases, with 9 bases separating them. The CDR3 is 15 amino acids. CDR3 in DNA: TGTGCCACCAGCAGAGGGGATAACCCCTACAATGAGCAGTTCTTC. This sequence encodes CATSRGDNPYNEQFF.

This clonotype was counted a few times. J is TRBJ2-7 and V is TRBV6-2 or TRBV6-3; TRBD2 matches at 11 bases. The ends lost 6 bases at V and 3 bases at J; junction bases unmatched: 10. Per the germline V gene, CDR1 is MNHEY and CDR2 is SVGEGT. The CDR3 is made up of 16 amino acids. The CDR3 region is CASSPGLAARGYEQYF. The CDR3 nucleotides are TGTGCCAGCAGCCCGGGACTAGCGGCGAGGGGCTACGAGCAGTACTTC.

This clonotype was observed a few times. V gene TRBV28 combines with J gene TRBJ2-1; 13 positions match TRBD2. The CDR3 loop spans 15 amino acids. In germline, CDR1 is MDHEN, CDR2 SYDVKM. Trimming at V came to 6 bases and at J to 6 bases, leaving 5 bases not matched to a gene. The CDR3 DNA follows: TGTGCCAGCAGACTGACTAGCGGGAGGTTCAATGAGCAGTTCTTC. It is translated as CASRLTSGRFNEQFF.

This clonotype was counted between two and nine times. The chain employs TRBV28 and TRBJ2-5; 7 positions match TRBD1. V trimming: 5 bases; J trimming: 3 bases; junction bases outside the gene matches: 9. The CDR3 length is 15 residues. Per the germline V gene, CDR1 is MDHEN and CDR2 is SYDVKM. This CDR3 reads CASSRTSGTEETQYF. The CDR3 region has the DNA TGTGCCAGCAGTCGAACATCCGGGACAGAAGAGACCCAGTACTTC.

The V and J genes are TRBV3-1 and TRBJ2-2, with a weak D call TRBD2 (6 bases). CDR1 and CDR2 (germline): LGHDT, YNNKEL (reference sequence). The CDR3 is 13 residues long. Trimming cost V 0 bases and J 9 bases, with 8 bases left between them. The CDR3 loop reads CASSQDGRRELFF. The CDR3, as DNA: TGTGCCAGCAGCCAAGATGGGAGGAGGGAGCTGTTTTTT.

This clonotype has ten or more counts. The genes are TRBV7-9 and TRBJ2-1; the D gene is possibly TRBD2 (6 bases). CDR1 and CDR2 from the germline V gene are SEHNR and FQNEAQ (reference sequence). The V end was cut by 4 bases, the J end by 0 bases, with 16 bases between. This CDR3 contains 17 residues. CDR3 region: CASSSGAGQVSYNEQFF. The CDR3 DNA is TGTGCCAGCAGCTCAGGAGCGGGTCAGGTCTCCTACAATGAGCAGTTCTTC.

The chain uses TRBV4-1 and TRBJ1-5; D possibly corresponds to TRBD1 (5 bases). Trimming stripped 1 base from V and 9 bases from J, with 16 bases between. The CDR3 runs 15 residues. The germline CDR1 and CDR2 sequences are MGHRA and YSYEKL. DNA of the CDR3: TGCGCCAGCAGCCAAGGGGCCTGGGACGGTACGCCCCAGCATTTT. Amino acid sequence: CASSQGAWDGTPQHF.

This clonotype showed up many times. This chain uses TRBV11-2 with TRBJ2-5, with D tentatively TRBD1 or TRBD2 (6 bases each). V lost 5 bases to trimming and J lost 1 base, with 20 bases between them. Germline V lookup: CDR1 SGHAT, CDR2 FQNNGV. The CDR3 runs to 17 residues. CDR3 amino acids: CASSRRGAFPTQETQYF. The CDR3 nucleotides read TGTGCCAGCAGCCGAAGGGGGGCTTTCCCAACCCAAGAGACCCAGTACTTC.